This T cell receptor (beta chain) came from a study of T cell repertoires in cytomegalovirus infection. Overall study: Carrying CMV and the relevant HLA type showed in public TCR beta signatures. Broader study findings: Ex vivo responses were dominated by HLA-C-restricted CMV-specific TCR beta clonotypes.

Comment on this clonotype: Its antigen is not identified.

Germline V gene lookup returns CDR1 SGHVS and CDR2 FNYEAQ. There are 16 residues in the CDR3. Trimming removed 1 base from V and 4 bases from J, with 16 bases in between. TCRdb re-called the reads through MiXCR, storing one row per CDR3 protein. The sample contains 360,000 or so distinct CDR3 sequences, around a third of which appear only once. The genes are TRBV7-6 and TRBJ1-2; no definite D call. The material was cultured PBMCs, obtained from culture after CMV antigen stimulation. The source is a human donor in good health (CMV status not recorded). Some clones in this sample may be carry-over from other donors' samples. The CDR3 nucleotides read TGTGCCAGCAGCTTAGACGCTCGGGGAGAGAGCTATGGCTACACCTTC. The encoded protein is CASSLDARGESYGYTF.